The rows below give T cell receptor beta chains drawn from one sample of a study of blood T cells in healthy people across ages. TCRdb reanalysed the 5' RACE reads using MiXCR and keeps one entry per CDR3 protein. The table lists 850,000 or so distinct CDR3 sequences, under 30% of them singletons, with 17% in the top ten. The source material was blood. The receptors here all came from a woman of 80 years or more in good health. CDR3s include the opening cysteine and the closing phenylalanine or tryptophan. A D gene is named only where the DNA matches it firmly.

v_call	j_call	d_call	cdr3_aa
TRBV27	TRBJ2-3	TRBD2	CASSLRLAGGGDTQYF
TRBV20-1	TRBJ1-1	NA	CSARIPDISNTEAFF
TRBV6-1	TRBJ1-5	NA	CASRNRNRAANQPQHF
TRBV6-2/TRBV6-3	TRBJ2-5	NA	CASSWTVETQYF
TRBV5-1	TRBJ1-1	NA	CASSGGHGSTEAFF
TRBV10-3	TRBJ1-3	NA	CAGGRGNTIYF
TRBV20-1	TRBJ2-7	NA	CSATTPVFGEQYF
TRBV6-1	TRBJ1-2	NA	CASSEGTNGYTF
TRBV27	TRBJ1-4	NA	CASRTGQWGEKLFF
TRBV6-5	TRBJ1-1	TRBD1	CASSYRDRNTEAFF
TRBV11-2	TRBJ2-7	NA	CASSLDPDVRTYEQYF
TRBV29-1	TRBJ1-4	NA	CSAGPGRVEKLFF
TRBV6-6	TRBJ2-5	NA	CASSYWGREETQYF
TRBV7-2	TRBJ2-1	NA	CASSLVQGGVNEQFF
TRBV7-2	TRBJ1-1	NA	CASSPRRVTEAFF
TRBV18	TRBJ2-7	TRBD1	CASSPGTGGDKLGEQYF
TRBV12-3/TRBV12-4	TRBJ1-1	NA	CAIPKRNTEAFF
TRBV20-1	TRBJ1-6	NA	CSAGYNSPLHF
TRBV27	TRBJ1-5	NA	CASRWSGSNQPQHF
TRBV7-2	TRBJ1-1	NA	CASSPRQDTEAFF
TRBV5-1	TRBJ1-1	NA	CASSLISNTEAFF
TRBV7-8	TRBJ2-5	TRBD2	CASSPPGGRETQYF
TRBV20-1	TRBJ2-1	NA	CSAIYRSVDEQFF
TRBV28	TRBJ2-7	NA	CASHQGRPYEQYF
TRBV20-1	TRBJ2-3	NA	CSARALAAGSTDTQYF
TRBV7-9	TRBJ1-6	NA	CASSLRWDSPLHF
TRBV7-2	TRBJ1-1	NA	CASSLVGSHVSTEAFF
TRBV20-1	TRBJ2-1	TRBD2	CSARLSSGGARYNEQFF
TRBV10-3	TRBJ2-3	NA	CTISEATASTDTQYF
TRBV7-2	TRBJ2-5	NA	CASSSLAGPIQETQYF
TRBV7-8	TRBJ2-1	NA	CASSPTPAREQFF
TRBV12-3/TRBV12-4	TRBJ1-6	TRBD1	CASSTGGSVYSPLHF
TRBV27	TRBJ2-5	TRBD1	CASSLFSGGEVGWETQYF
TRBV20-1	TRBJ2-7	NA	CSASEGFKQYF